These 5 T cell receptor beta chains originate from one sample sequenced in a study of CD8+CD57+ T cells in acquired aplastic anemia. Profiles of TCR beta VDJ and CDR3 were generated from a genomic DNA template. TCRdb re-derived calls from the reads in MiXCR, one entry per CDR3 protein. The repertoire holds some 170,000 distinct CDR3 sequences, with approximately 44% as singletons. Sequencing used sorted CD4+, CD8+, or CD8+CD57+ T cells (not recorded which) from PBMCs. The source is a human donor in good health.

This clonotype was seen once. Possible read error: a much larger clone is one base away. The CDR3 end shows no conserved phenylalanine or tryptophan, and so a read error is likely. This chain connects TRBV20-1 to TRBJ2-3; 7 bases line up with TRBD2. CDR3 length: 15 residues. Germline V gene sequence: CDR1 DFQATT, CDR2 SNEGSKA (reference sequence). With V trimmed by 4 bases and J by 0 bases, 7 bases remained unmatched. The CDR3 loop reads CSAIILAPSTDTQYS. The CDR3 region has the DNA TGCAGTGCTATTATACTAGCGCCTAGCACAGATACGCAGTATTCT.

This clonotype appeared many times. The chain carries TRBV20-1 and TRBJ2-3; a possible D gene is TRBD2 (6 bases). V lost 1 base to trimming and J lost 0 bases, with 11 bases between them. CDR3 length: 15 amino acids. The germline V gene has CDR1 DFQATT and CDR2 SNEGSKA (reference sequence). The CDR3 loop reads CSARVGGGSTDTQYF. DNA for the CDR3: TGCAGTGCTAGAGTTGGGGGAGGTAGCACAGATACGCAGTATTTT.

This clonotype was seen at least ten times. The chain combines TRBV12-3 or TRBV12-4 with TRBJ1-6, with unresolved D. Trimming removed 5 bases from V and 8 bases from J, with 16 bases in between. The CDR3 contains 15 residues. The CDR3 DNA reads TGTGCCAGCAGTCCTCTCCTGGGTCCCTATTCACCCCTCCACTTT. Amino acids: CASSPLLGPYSPLHF.

The CDR3 coding sequence is TGCGCCAGCAGTGATCGCCTGGACAGAGAAGAGACCCAGTACTTC. Its translation is CASSDRLDREETQYF. J is TRBJ2-5 and V is TRBV10-1; D is perhaps TRBD1 (6 bases). This CDR3 has 15 residues. Trimming took off 3 bases at V and 3 bases at J, with 14 bases between the two ends. CDR1 and CDR2 (germline): WNHNN, SYGVQD (reference sequence).

The table lists this clonotype with a count of one. A read error may produce the germline difference seen at one junction end. The chain couples TRBV15 to TRBJ2-3, with 7 bases lining up with TRBD2. This CDR3 is built from 15 residues. The germline V gene encodes CDR1 LNHNV and CDR2 YYDKDF (reference sequence). CDR3 DNA: TGTGCCACCAGGAAGCGGGGCCCTTTCACAAATACGCAGTATTTT. This translates into CATRKRGPFTNTQYF.